These 6 T cell receptor beta chains originate from one sample sequenced in a study of human thymus T cells. TCRdb's copy holds only in-frame clones and misses some; the assay was immunoSEQ multiplex PCR. The data show tens of thousands of clones, around 95% seen once. Corrective heart surgery yielded resections, and these provided the thymus tissue. Sequencing was carried out using thymus tissue. The receptors were sampled from a girl in the first two years of life with a congenital heart defect but otherwise immunologically healthy.

The chain joins TRBV18 to TRBJ1-1; TRBD1 agrees at 8 bases. From germline, CDR1 is KGHSH and CDR2 LQKENI. CDR3 length: 15 residues. V gave up 3 bases and J gave up 3 bases; unmatched junction bases: 6. This CDR3 reads CASSPTDRDDTEAFF. DNA for the CDR3: TGTGCCAGCTCACCGACGGACAGGGACGACACTGAAGCTTTCTTT.

This clone was recorded only once. V gene TRBV7-9 combines with J gene TRBJ2-1, with 11 bases fitting TRBD2. Germline trimming cut 5 bases from V and 7 bases from J; bases unmatched to any gene: 4. The germline V gene encodes CDR1 SEHNR and CDR2 FQNEAQ (reference sequence). There are 14 residues in the CDR3. The CDR3, as DNA: TGTGCCAGCAGCCCTAGCGGGGGGCCGAATGAGCAGTTCTTC. Translated: CASSPSGGPNEQFF.

This clone was counted a single time. This chain joins TRBV4-3 and TRBJ2-4, with a weak D call TRBD2 (6 bases). The CDR3 contains 18 residues. Trimming cost V 0 bases and J 0 bases, with 15 bases left between them. Germline V gene data show CDR1 as LGHNA and CDR2 as YSLEER. The CDR3 DNA follows: TGCGCCAGCAGCCAAGACGGCTACATGCGGGGAGCCAAAAACATTCAGTACTTC. Translation: CASSQDGYMRGAKNIQYF.

This clone was counted once. The chain employs TRBV7-2 and TRBJ1-2; TRBD1 matches 7 bases. Germline trimming cut 5 bases from V and 1 base from J; bases unmatched to any gene: 7. The CDR3 consists of 15 residues. CDR1 SGHTA and CDR2 FQGNSA come from the germline V gene. This CDR3 reads CASSLRQGLNYGYTF. CDR3 coding DNA: TGTGCCAGCAGCCTACGACAGGGCCTTAACTATGGCTACACCTTC.

This chain joins TRBV6-1 and TRBJ2-2; D remains ambiguous. V gave up 10 bases and J gave up 6 bases, with 9 bases separating them. The CDR3 runs to 11 residues. The germline V gene has CDR1 MNHNS and CDR2 SASEGT. CDR3 sequence (DNA): TGTGCCACCCCCAAGGCCGGGGAGCTGTTTTTT. This codes for CATPKAGELFF.

V is TRBV28 and J is TRBJ1-1; TRBD1 matches 7 bases. Germline-derived CDR1 and CDR2 are MDHEN and SYDVKM. This CDR3 is built from 17 residues. Trimming cost V 8 bases and J 2 bases; bases outside gene matches: 17. The CDR3 nucleotides read TGTGCCAGCGGAATGCCGGGACAGAGGGTTTTCAACACTGAAGCTTTCTTT. This codes for CASGMPGQRVFNTEAFF.